Listed below are T cell receptor beta chains from one sample, sequenced in a study of cytomegalovirus exposure and HLA in healthy donors. Clones were sequenced by immunoSEQ multiplex PCR, and TCRdb holds only the in-frame ones, with some missing. The sample has approximately 110,000 clones; approximately 94% are singletons. The sample comprised PBMCs. All receptors derive from a young woman in good health and CMV-seronegative. CDR3s include the opening cysteine and the closing phenylalanine or tryptophan. Each record gives: V gene, clone size, D gene, J gene, CDR3 DNA, CDR3 protein. A D gene is named only where the DNA matches it firmly. Some rows mark clone size as missing; the rest say once, few, many or name a class of expanded clone.

V gene: TRBV7-6
clone size: NA
D gene: TRBD2
J gene: TRBJ2-7
CDR3 DNA: TGTGCCAGCACCTTAATCACCGACGGCGGATCGGGGGGCGAGCAGTACTTC
CDR3 protein: CASTLITDGGSGGEQYF

V gene: TRBV2
clone size: NA
D gene: TRBD1
J gene: TRBJ2-3
CDR3 DNA: TGTGCCAGCTGGTCCCGGGACAGGGGTCATCGAAATACGCAGTATTTT
CDR3 protein: CASWSRDRGHRNTQYF

V gene: TRBV12-2
clone size: NA
D gene: NA
J gene: TRBJ2-1
CDR3 DNA: TGTGCAAGTCGTACCGGATTGAACGGACTAGCGCTCAGCTCCTACAATGAGCAGTTCTTC
CDR3 protein: CASRTGLNGLALSSYNEQFF

V gene: TRBV27
clone size: NA
D gene: NA
J gene: TRBJ2-2
CDR3 DNA: TGTGCCAGCAGGGGGAAACCGGGAGCGGTCACCGGGGAGCTGTTTTTT
CDR3 protein: CASRGKPGAVTGELFF

V gene: TRBV5-1
clone size: NA
D gene: TRBD1
J gene: TRBJ1-1
CDR3 DNA: TGCGCCAGCAGTTCCGGGACAGGTTACACTGAAGCTTTCTTT
CDR3 protein: CASSSGTGYTEAFF

V gene: TRBV28
clone size: NA
D gene: NA
J gene: TRBJ1-2
CDR3 DNA: TGTGCCAGCAGTTTATCGAGGATGGACTATGGCTACACCTTC
CDR3 protein: CASSLSRMDYGYTF

V gene: TRBV25-1
clone size: NA
D gene: TRBD1
J gene: TRBJ1-1
CDR3 DNA: TGTGCCAGCAGTGAATATATGAGGGGGCACGCTTTCTTT
CDR3 protein: CASSEYMRGHAFF

V gene: TRBV5-6
clone size: NA
D gene: NA
J gene: TRBJ2-1
CDR3 DNA: TGTGCCAGCAGCCGAGTCTTGAATGAGCAGTTCTTC
CDR3 protein: CASSRVLNEQFF

V gene: TRBV13
clone size: NA
D gene: TRBD1
J gene: TRBJ2-7
CDR3 DNA: TGTGCCAGCAGCTTAGGCCTGGGGACAGGAGACGAGCAGTACTTC
CDR3 protein: CASSLGLGTGDEQYF

V gene: TRBV5-6
clone size: NA
D gene: NA
J gene: TRBJ2-7
CDR3 DNA: TGTGCCAGCAGCTTAGCTTACGAGCAGTACTTC
CDR3 protein: CASSLAYEQYF

V gene: TRBV2
clone size: NA
D gene: TRBD2
J gene: TRBJ2-3
CDR3 DNA: TGTGCCAGCCTCGGACTAGCGGGCCCGGGCCCGGATACGCAGTATTTT
CDR3 protein: CASLGLAGPGPDTQYF

V gene: TRBV4-1
clone size: NA
D gene: TRBD2
J gene: TRBJ2-7
CDR3 DNA: TGCGCCAGCAGCCAACCTACTAGCGGGATCAACGAGCAGTACTTC
CDR3 protein: CASSQPTSGINEQYF

V gene: TRBV9
clone size: NA
D gene: NA
J gene: TRBJ2-3
CDR3 DNA: TGTGCCAGCAGCGGCCCACCAGCAGATACGCAGTATTTT
CDR3 protein: CASSGPPADTQYF

V gene: TRBV5-1
clone size: NA
D gene: NA
J gene: TRBJ2-5
CDR3 DNA: TGCGCCAGCAGCTTCCAGTCGCTCGAGACCCAGTACTTC
CDR3 protein: CASSFQSLETQYF

V gene: TRBV9
clone size: once
D gene: TRBD1
J gene: TRBJ1-3
CDR3 DNA: TGTGCCAGCAGCGTAACATCACAGGGGGCAGGAAACACCATATATTTT
CDR3 protein: CASSVTSQGAGNTIYF

V gene: TRBV4-1
clone size: NA
D gene: NA
J gene: TRBJ1-1
CDR3 DNA: TGCGCCAGCAGCCAAGCCCGACTCTTTGCCAACACTGAAGCTTTCTTT
CDR3 protein: CASSQARLFANTEAFF

V gene: TRBV13
clone size: NA
D gene: TRBD2
J gene: TRBJ2-7
CDR3 DNA: TGTGCCAGCAGCTTAGGCCCCAGACTAGCGGAAACCTACGAGCAGTACTTC
CDR3 protein: CASSLGPRLAETYEQYF

V gene: TRBV10-2
clone size: NA
D gene: TRBD1
J gene: TRBJ1-4
CDR3 DNA: TGCGCCAGCAGAGACAGGGTAAATGAAAAACTGTTTTTT
CDR3 protein: CASRDRVNEKLFF

V gene: TRBV6-1
clone size: NA
D gene: TRBD1
J gene: TRBJ1-2
CDR3 DNA: TGTGCCAGCAGCCCGGGACAGCACTATGGCTACACCTTC
CDR3 protein: CASSPGQHYGYTF

V gene: TRBV7-2
clone size: NA
D gene: NA
J gene: TRBJ2-7
CDR3 DNA: TGTGCCAGCAGCTTACAGGTCGCGGGCGAGCAGTACTTC
CDR3 protein: CASSLQVAGEQYF

V gene: TRBV7-9
clone size: NA
D gene: TRBD1
J gene: TRBJ2-5
CDR3 DNA: TGTGCCAGCAGCTTTGGGACAGCCCAACAAGAGACCCAGTACTTC
CDR3 protein: CASSFGTAQQETQYF

V gene: TRBV5-5
clone size: once
D gene: NA
J gene: TRBJ1-4
CDR3 DNA: TGTGCCAGCAGCAATAGACGCGCCGCGGATGAAAAACTGTTTTTT
CDR3 protein: CASSNRRAADEKLFF

V gene: TRBV5-1
clone size: NA
D gene: NA
J gene: TRBJ2-7
CDR3 DNA: TGCGCCAGCCTGCTAGAGGTACCATTCTCCTACGAGCAGTACTTC
CDR3 protein: CASLLEVPFSYEQYF

V gene: TRBV5-1
clone size: NA
D gene: TRBD2
J gene: TRBJ2-5
CDR3 DNA: TGCGCCAGCAGCTTGGTTGGCGGGGGGGCCTTGGAGACCCAGTACTTC
CDR3 protein: CASSLVGGGALETQYF

V gene: TRBV10-3
clone size: NA
D gene: TRBD1
J gene: TRBJ2-7
CDR3 DNA: TGTGCCATCAGTGAGTCCCCGCCGGGACAGAACGAGCAGTACTTC
CDR3 protein: CAISESPPGQNEQYF

V gene: TRBV4-1
clone size: NA
D gene: TRBD2
J gene: TRBJ2-7
CDR3 DNA: TGCGCCAGCAGCCAAGATGAGGGAGGGGTTGCCTACGAGCAGTACTTC
CDR3 protein: CASSQDEGGVAYEQYF

V gene: TRBV15
clone size: NA
D gene: NA
J gene: TRBJ2-7
CDR3 DNA: TGTGCCACCAGCAGGAAACAGGAATCGAACGAGCAGTACTTC
CDR3 protein: CATSRKQESNEQYF

V gene: TRBV7-8
clone size: NA
D gene: TRBD2
J gene: TRBJ2-7
CDR3 DNA: TGTGCCAGCAGCTTAGCTGGGACTAGCGGGAGAGGCGAGCAGTACTTC
CDR3 protein: CASSLAGTSGRGEQYF

V gene: TRBV6-1
clone size: NA
D gene: NA
J gene: TRBJ2-7
CDR3 DNA: TGTGCCAGCAGTGAAGAAGTACTAGGGCAGCCGTGGTACTTC
CDR3 protein: CASSEEVLGQPWYF

V gene: TRBV28
clone size: NA
D gene: NA
J gene: TRBJ1-3
CDR3 DNA: TGTGCCAGCAGTTTGGGGGGGGCCCGGATGGGAAACACCATATATTTT
CDR3 protein: CASSLGGARMGNTIYF

V gene: TRBV5-1
clone size: NA
D gene: TRBD2
J gene: TRBJ2-3
CDR3 DNA: TGCGCCAGCAGCTTGGTGGCTAGCGGGACAGATACGCAGTATTTT
CDR3 protein: CASSLVASGTDTQYF

V gene: TRBV11-2
clone size: NA
D gene: NA
J gene: TRBJ1-5
CDR3 DNA: TGTGCCAGCAGCTTAGGGACAGTTAGCAATCAGCCCCAGCATTTT
CDR3 protein: CASSLGTVSNQPQHF

V gene: TRBV18
clone size: NA
D gene: TRBD2
J gene: TRBJ2-7
CDR3 DNA: TGTGCCAGCTCACCGGGACTAGCGGGAGCCGCTACCTACGAGCAGTACTTC
CDR3 protein: CASSPGLAGAATYEQYF